Below, one T cell receptor (beta chain) is given with its context. This clonotype was recorded many times. Its antigen is currently not known. Base qualities are not recorded, but no much larger clone differs from it by a single base. This sample was taken from a study of early T cells in non-severe SARS-CoV-2 infection (dated by TCRdb to the early 2020s). In the study overall: Because TCR sequencing relied on bulk RNA taken from unsorted whole blood, pairing of alpha and beta chains was not possible. Paper-wide results and their limitations: VDJdb matching was skewed toward anti-spike CD8 responses and likely underestimated virus-specific expansions, missing private and CD4 specificities.

Library creation used 5' RACE. TCRdb names NextSeq 500 as the instrument used. Unique molecular identifiers were attached to individual cDNA molecules in the TCR library protocol so that sequencing error and PCR bias could be corrected. Both TCR alpha and beta chains were sequenced, and tight co-correlation was observed between alpha and beta sequence abundances in each sample. The authors' pipeline ran thus. V gene, J gene and CDR3 annotation of TCR sequences was performed with Decombinator V4. Expanded TCRs were defined as changing significantly between any two time points under a Poisson model with p below 0.0001. TCR abundances were normalised to the total number of TCRs sequenced per sample and were expressed as counts per million. TRAV1-2 paired with TRAJ12, TRAJ20 or TRAJ33 defined MAIT TCRs, while TRAV10 paired with TRAJ18 defined iNKT TCRs. VDJdb, accessed on 1 November 2021, was searched for TCRs annotated for CMV, EBV and SARS-CoV-2, and TCRs annotated for more than one antigen were excluded. The public reads were run again by TCRdb, first through fastp at Q25 and then through MiXCR, and only productive beta chains were kept. A single entry per CDR3 protein holds the most common genes and DNA from its merged rows. The V and J calls were determined by TCRdb, not by the authors. This sample comprises approximately 100,000 distinct CDR3 sequences, 9.5% to 11% of them detected only once. In total, the top ten clones hold roughly 5% of the sample.

For CDR1 and CDR2, the germline V gene (reference sequence) lists DFQATT and SNEGSKA. From the cysteine through the phenylalanine, the CDR3 covers 14 amino acids. This entry keeps only the CDR3 DNA: 42 bases, framed from base 1. V loses 0 bases, J loses 4 bases, and the germline ends lie 12 bases apart. This was a case-control study nested in a cohort of healthcare workers in London, UK, who had nasopharyngeal swab PCR tests and blood samples taken every week. Healthcare workers were recruited between 23 and 31 March 2020, during the week of the UK lockdown, and were followed weekly for up to about 15 weeks.

Sample: whole blood. The rearrangement combines TRBV20-1 with TRBJ1-2; 5 matching bases give a weak D call of TRBD1. The TCR sequence derives from an adult who was a healthcare worker with PCR-confirmed SARS-CoV-2 infection or an uninfected control (not recorded which). The sequenced DNA: TGCAGTGCTAGAGATGGGGGAGTTGCCTATGGCTACACCTTC. Translated, this is CSARDGGVAYGYTF.